Shown below are 19 T cell receptor beta chains from a single sample sequenced in a study of response to subunit inactivated influenza vaccine. TCRdb recomputed calls from the RT-PCR reads with MiXCR, one row per CDR3 protein. The sample holds 560,000 or so distinct CDR3 sequences, about 7.6% seen once. Sequencing used PBMCs from blood, obtained 23 months after vaccination. These receptor sequences come from a man aged 50 to 75 who received an inactivated influenza vaccine.

This clonotype was recorded a few times. CDR3 coding DNA: TGTGCCAGCAGCTCGGCTGGGGGCCTCCCTTCTCTCAACACTGAAGCTTTCTTT. It encodes CASSSAGGLPSLNTEAFF. This chain joins TRBV11-1 and TRBJ1-1; a weak D match, TRBD1 (6 bases). Trimming stripped 4 bases from V and 2 bases from J, with 23 bases between. This CDR3 contains 18 residues. The germline V gene encodes CDR1 SGHAT and CDR2 FQDESV (reference sequence).

This clonotype has at least ten counts. CDR3 sequence: CASSQDNPGVETQYF. The CDR3 region has the DNA TGTGCCAGCAGCCAAGACAATCCAGGAGTTGAGACCCAGTACTTC. The chain carries TRBV3-1 and TRBJ2-5; no firm D call. The V and J ends lost 0 bases and 5 bases respectively, with 13 bases between them. The CDR3 is made up of 15 amino acids. Germline V gene lookup returns CDR1 LGHDT and CDR2 YNNKEL (reference sequence).

This clonotype appeared many times. The V gene is TRBV27, the J gene TRBJ2-3; D gene unclear. Germline V gives CDR1 MNHEY, CDR2 SMNVEV (reference sequence). This CDR3 spans 13 amino acids. The germline V and J ends were trimmed by 3 bases and 6 bases, with 10 bases remaining between them. This chain's CDR3 is CASSFNIWDTQYF. The DNA of the CDR3 is TGTGCCAGCAGTTTCAACATCTGGGATACGCAGTATTTT.

J is TRBJ2-2 and V is TRBV27; D call uncertain. CDR3 length: 16 amino acids. Germline V lookup: CDR1 MNHEY, CDR2 SMNVEV (reference sequence). Deletions cut 6 bases from V and 1 base from J, with 15 bases between. CDR3 sequence (DNA): TGTGCCAGCAGCCTTGGGGAACAGAGGAACACCGGGGAGCTGTTTTTT. It is translated as CASSLGEQRNTGELFF.

CDR3 sequence (DNA): TGCAGTGCGGGGACTAGCGAACACAATGAGCAGTTCTTC. This encodes CSAGTSEHNEQFF. The V and J genes are TRBV20-1 and TRBJ2-1; 10 nucleotides match TRBD2. The ends lost 6 bases at V and 5 bases at J; junction bases unmatched: 4. Germline V gene data show CDR1 as DFQATT and CDR2 as SNEGSKA (reference sequence). The length of the CDR3 is 13 residues.

This clonotype was counted at least ten times. The chain couples TRBV20-1 to TRBJ2-3; 7 bases are a match to TRBD1. V dropped 0 bases and J dropped 2; count of bases not matched to a gene: 11. The CDR3 has 17 amino acids. Looked up from germline, CDR1 is DFQATT and CDR2 is SNEGSKA (reference sequence). CDR3 bases: TGCAGTGCTAGAGATTTAAGGGACAGTGAGTCCACAGATACGCAGTATTTT. This gives the protein CSARDLRDSESTDTQYF.

This clonotype was seen more than once but under ten times. This chain links TRBV20-1 with TRBJ2-5; the D is unclear. Germline V gene lookup returns CDR1 DFQATT and CDR2 SNEGSKA (reference sequence). The CDR3 spans 13 residues. V was trimmed by 6 bases and J by 3 bases, leaving 14 bases between them. In DNA, the CDR3 is TGCAGTGCCCGCTCGGCCAGAGAAGAGACCCAGTACTTC. Translating gives CSARSAREETQYF.

In its sample, this clonotype was seen many times. This chain connects TRBV12-3 or TRBV12-4 to TRBJ1-2, with 10 bases fitting TRBD1. V gave up 9 bases and J gave up 4 bases; unmatched junction bases: 11. This CDR3 region has 15 residues. The CDR3 nucleotides are TGTGCCAGTGGCTCCCGGGACAGGGGAGCCTATGGCTACACCTTC. Encoded protein: CASGSRDRGAYGYTF.

This clonotype appeared many times. The V gene is TRBV28, the J gene TRBJ2-5; D unclear. Trimming pared 8 bases from V and 0 bases from J, leaving 10 bases between. This CDR3 has 13 amino acids. Germline assignment: CDR1 MDHEN and CDR2 SYDVKM. CDR3 sequence: CASAPEYQETQYF. In nucleotides, the CDR3 is TGTGCCAGCGCCCCAGAGTACCAAGAGACCCAGTACTTC.

This clonotype was seen many times. Its ends do not fully match the called genes, so a read error is possible. The J gene is TRBJ2-7, the V gene TRBV5-1; D not certain. The CDR3 contains 13 residues. In germline, CDR1 is SGHRS, CDR2 YFSETQ. DNA for the CDR3: TGTGCCAGCAGTTTAGGTAGCTCCTACGAGCAGTACTTC. Amino acids: CASSLGSSYEQYF.

In this sample, this clonotype turned up many times. The rearrangement uses TRBV11-2 and TRBJ2-5; TRBD1 might be the D (6 bases). With 5 bases removed from V and 6 bases from J, the gap between germline ends came to 19 bases. CDR3 length: 15 residues. The germline V gene encodes CDR1 SGHAT and CDR2 FQNNGV. CDR3 residues: CASSQYGAGAQTQYF. In DNA form, the CDR3 reads TGTGCCAGCAGCCAATACGGGGCAGGGGCGCAGACCCAGTACTTC.

This clonotype was seen at least ten times. The rearrangement uses TRBV4-2 and TRBJ1-1; the D gene is possibly TRBD1 (6 bases). V was trimmed by 1 base and J by 4 bases, leaving 10 bases between them. Germline CDR1 and CDR2: LGHNA and YNFKEQ. This CDR3 region has 14 residues. Here the CDR3 DNA reads TGTGCCAGCAGCCAAGGGGGGCGCGGCACTGAAGCTTTCTTT. Translated: CASSQGGRGTEAFF.

Ten or more counts support this clonotype. The chain carries TRBV7-2 and TRBJ2-7; D may correspond to TRBD1 or TRBD2 (5 bases each). Per the germline V gene, CDR1 is SGHTA and CDR2 is FQGNSA. The V end was cut by 6 bases, the J end by 3 bases, with 18 bases between. This CDR3 region has 15 residues. For the CDR3, the DNA is TGTGCCAGCAGTTCCAAGCTCGGGACCTTCTACGAGCAGTACTTC. Amino acids: CASSSKLGTFYEQYF.

This clonotype was recorded at least ten times. V and J are TRBV20-1 and TRBJ2-5; TRBD2 might be the D (5 bases). V was trimmed by 6 bases and J by 7 bases, leaving 12 bases between them. Germline assignment: CDR1 DFQATT and CDR2 SNEGSKA (reference sequence). The CDR3 sequence is 11 residues long. In DNA, the CDR3 is TGCAGTGCCACTCGCGAGGGGACCCAGTACTTC. The encoded protein is CSATREGTQYF.

This clonotype was picked up a small number of times. The junction shows a germline mismatch at one end, possibly a read error. The chain uses TRBV7-8 and TRBJ2-1, with TRBD2 matching 8 bases. The CDR3 consists of 13 residues. Germline CDR1 SGHVS, CDR2 FQNEAQ. CDR3 nucleotides: TGTGCCAGCTCCCAGCGGGAGCAAAATGAACAGTTCTTC. This encodes CASSQREQNEQFF. Filled out from reference TRBV7-8 and TRBJ2-1, the complete variable domain reads GAGVSQSPRYKVAKRGQDVALRCDPISGHVSLFWYQQALGQGPEFLTYFQNEAQLDKSGLPSDRFFAERPEGSVSTLKIQRTQQEDSAVYLCASSQREQNEQFFGPGTRLTVL.

J is TRBJ1-4 and V is TRBV28; TRBD1 might be the D (6 bases). This CDR3 region has 13 residues. Trimming pared 6 bases from V and 8 bases from J, leaving 13 bases between. The V gene's germline CDR1 is MDHEN and CDR2 SYDVKM. CDR3 amino acids: CASSFTGLEKLFF. For the CDR3, the DNA is TGTGCCAGCAGCTTTACAGGGTTGGAAAAACTGTTTTTT.

This clonotype was seen a few times. This rearrangement joins TRBV29-1 to TRBJ1-1; 7 bases fit TRBD1. V shed 7 bases and J 0 bases; nucleotides not matched to a gene: 8. This CDR3 region has 14 residues. The germline V gene has CDR1 SQVTM and CDR2 ANQGSEA. The CDR3 loop reads CSAQKGAMNTEAFF. The CDR3 DNA reads as TGCAGCGCCCAAAAGGGGGCTATGAACACTGAAGCTTTCTTT.

This clonotype was found a few times. The chain couples TRBV4-3 to TRBJ1-3; D is perhaps TRBD1 (5 bases). This CDR3 has 14 amino acids. Looked up from germline, CDR1 is LGHNA and CDR2 is YSLEER. The V gene lost 0 bases and the J gene lost 8 bases, with 11 bases spanning the gap. The CDR3 coding sequence is TGCGCCAGCAGCCAAGAGGGGTTAGGGGACACCATATATTTT. Residues: CASSQEGLGDTIYF.

The chain employs TRBV12-3 or TRBV12-4 and TRBJ2-7; D unclear. The CDR3 extends over 13 amino acids. Between the trimmed V and J ends, which lost 1 base and 3 bases, there was a span of 7 bases. The CDR3: CASSLGVIYEQYF. The DNA for the CDR3 is TGTGCCAGCAGTTTAGGGGTTATCTACGAGCAGTACTTC.